These 12 T cell receptor beta chains originate from one sample sequenced in a study of cytotoxic CD8 clonotypes in ibrutinib-treated CLL. Method: immunoSEQ multiplex PCR; TCRdb's copy keeps in-frame clones and lacks some. Altogether 28,000 or so clones are present, roughly 60% being singletons, with the ten largest covering roughly 15%. Here the sequenced sample was PBMCs, taken before ibrutinib treatment. The receptor set was obtained from a human donor with chronic lymphocytic leukemia.

The V and J genes are TRBV7-6 and TRBJ2-2; 11 positions agree with TRBD1. The CDR3 runs 21 residues. After removal of 5 bases from V and 3 bases from J, the junction contained 20 bases not matched to a gene. Looked up from germline, CDR1 is SGHVS and CDR2 is FNYEAQ. Here the CDR3 DNA reads TGTGCCAGCAGCCGGAGCCGTCGTCGGGACAGGGGGTTTTTGGACACCGGGGAGCTGTTTTTT. Its translation is CASSRSRRRDRGFLDTGELFF.

This clone was seen more than once but under ten times. The chain couples TRBV18 to TRBJ2-5; D is unclear. The CDR3 extends over 11 amino acids. Germline assignment: CDR1 KGHSH and CDR2 LQKENI. Trimming stripped 5 bases from V and 2 bases from J, with 3 bases between. In DNA form, the CDR3 reads TGTGCCAGCTCATCTCAAGAGACCCAGTACTTC. This codes for CASSSQETQYF.

The sample holds one count of this clone. The gene calls are TRBV5-6 and TRBJ1-4; D is unresolved. The CDR3 runs to 16 residues. Trimming removed 4 bases from V and 6 bases from J, with 19 bases in between. CDR1 is SGHDT and CDR2 is YYEEEE in the germline V gene. CDR3 sequence (DNA): TGTGCCAGCAGCCCAGGTGTTGATCCAGACCATGAAAAACTGTTTTTT. Protein: CASSPGVDPDHEKLFF. Variable domain in full (rest from reference TRBV5-6 and TRBJ1-4): DAGVTQSPTHLIKTRGQQVTLRCSPKSGHDTVSWYQQALGQGPQFIFQYYEEEERQRGNFPDRFSGHQFPNYSSELNVNALLLGDSALYLCASSPGVDPDHEKLFFGSGTQLSVL.

V is TRBV9 and J is TRBJ2-1, with 8 positions matching TRBD1. The CDR3 length is 16 residues. V lost 4 bases to trimming and J lost 8 bases; unmatched junction nucleotides: 14. Germline-derived CDR1 and CDR2 are SGDLS and YYNGEE. The CDR3 DNA follows: TGTGCCAGCAGCTTGAGGACAGGGCTGACGAGCGATGAGCAGTTCTTC. Protein sequence: CASSLRTGLTSDEQFF. Full variable domain (remainder filled in from reference TRBV9 and TRBJ2-1): DSGVTQTPKHLITATGQRVTLRCSPRSGDLSVYWYQQSLDQGLQFLIQYYNGEERAKGNILERFSAQQFPDLHSELNLSSLELGDSALYFCASSLRTGLTSDEQFFGPGTRLTVL.

The chain combines TRBV27 with TRBJ2-3; TRBD2 aligns across 8 bases. CDR1 MNHEY and CDR2 SMNVEV come from the germline V gene (reference sequence). V was clipped by 7 bases and J by 2 bases; unmatched bases: 11. The CDR3 spans 16 residues. The CDR3 DNA reads TGTGCCAGCACCAAAAGCGTCGGGAGGGACACAGATACGCAGTATTTT. This gives the protein CASTKSVGRDTDTQYF.

This clone was seen just once. The chain has TRBV2 and TRBJ2-1, with 9 bases lining up with TRBD1. There are 17 residues in the CDR3. Germline V gives CDR1 SNHLY, CDR2 FYNNEI. V lost 0 bases and J lost 4; bases outside the gene matches: 7. The CDR3 loop reads CASSEAQPGQGYNEQFF. The CDR3 DNA follows: TGTGCCAGCAGTGAAGCGCAACCGGGACAGGGTTACAATGAGCAGTTCTTC.

This clone was picked up a small number of times. The chain joins TRBV7-3 to TRBJ2-3; no clear D gene. The V end was cut by 8 bases, the J end by 0 bases, with 9 bases between. This CDR3 is 13 amino acids long. In germline, CDR1 is SGHTA, CDR2 FQGTGA. This CDR3 reads CASRGPSTDTQYF. The CDR3 DNA reads as TGTGCCAGCCGCGGCCCAAGCACAGATACGCAGTATTTT.

The chain joins TRBV2 to TRBJ2-7; D is ambiguous. This CDR3 contains 12 residues. Deletions cut 7 bases from V and 2 bases from J, with 9 bases between. Germline V gives CDR1 SNHLY, CDR2 FYNNEI. The DNA of the CDR3 is TGTGCCAGCACCCTCGGCCCCTACGAGCAGTACTTC. As protein: CASTLGPYEQYF.

This chain uses TRBV18 with TRBJ1-5; D is ambiguous. CDR3 size: 14 residues. The V end was cut by 6 bases, the J end by 4 bases, with 13 bases between. The germline V gene encodes CDR1 KGHSH and CDR2 LQKENI. CDR3 region: CASSRQEGNQPQHF. CDR3 coding DNA: TGTGCCAGCTCCCGGCAAGAGGGTAATCAGCCCCAGCATTTT.

V usage is TRBV21-1 and J usage is TRBJ2-2. TRBV21-1 is a known pseudogene. The CDR3 totals 13 residues. The CDR3 DNA reads TGTGCCAGCAGCAAAAGACACACCGGGGAGCTGTTTTTT. As protein: CASSKRHTGELFF.

V and J are TRBV5-4 and TRBJ2-2, with 8 bases identical to TRBD2. The CDR3 is made up of 16 amino acids. CDR1 is SGHNT and CDR2 is YYREEE in the germline V gene (reference sequence). The V and J ends lost 4 bases and 0 bases, in that order; junction bases with no gene match: 5. This CDR3 reads CASSPRGGTNTGELFF. In nucleotides, the CDR3 is TGTGCCAGCAGCCCACGGGGGGGGACGAACACCGGGGAGCTGTTTTTT.

This clone showed up just a few times. This rearrangement joins TRBV27 to TRBJ1-4; D call uncertain. The CDR3 runs to 17 residues. Germline loops: CDR1 MNHEY, CDR2 SMNVEV (reference sequence). V was cut by 5 bases and J by 6 bases, with 22 bases left in between. The chain's CDR3 is CASSHTPRTTRHEKLFF. The DNA for the CDR3 is TGTGCCAGCAGTCATACCCCGAGGACCACCCGGCATGAAAAACTGTTTTTT.